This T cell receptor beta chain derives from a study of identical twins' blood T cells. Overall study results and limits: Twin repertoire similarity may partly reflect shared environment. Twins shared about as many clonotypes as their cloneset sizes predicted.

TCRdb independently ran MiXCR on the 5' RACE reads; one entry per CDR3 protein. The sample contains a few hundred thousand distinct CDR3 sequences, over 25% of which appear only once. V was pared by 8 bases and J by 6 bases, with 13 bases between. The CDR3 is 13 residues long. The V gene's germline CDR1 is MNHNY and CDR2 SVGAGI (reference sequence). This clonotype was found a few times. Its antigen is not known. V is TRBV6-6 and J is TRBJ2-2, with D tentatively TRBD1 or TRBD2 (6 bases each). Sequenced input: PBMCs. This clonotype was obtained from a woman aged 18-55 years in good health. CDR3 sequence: CASLGGLAGELFF. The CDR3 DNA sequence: TGTGCCAGCCTAGGGGGGCTGGCCGGGGAGCTGTTTTTT.